This is a list of T cell receptor beta chains from one sample in a study of shared clonotypes between healthy human individuals. Sequenced by immunoSEQ multiplex PCR; TCRdb stores in-frame clones only, minus some. The sample consists of around 1,900,000 clones, 85% to 95% of them appearing once. Specimen: naive CD8+ T cells from PBMCs. The origin of the receptors is a young man in good health. Some clones in this sample may be carry-over from other donors' samples. Each CDR3 is given with its conserved first and last residue. D genes are given only for firm matches. For some rows the clone size is stated as once, few or many, or as a class when expanded; others skip it.

D	length	size	V	J	CDR3	DNA
-	13	-	TRBV28	TRBJ2-7	CASSWTSSYEQYF	TGTGCCAGCAGTTGGACCTCTTCCTACGAGCAGTACTTC
-	18	-	TRBV27	TRBJ2-7	CASSLYFSGGGSSYEQYF	TGTGCCAGCAGTTTATACTTTTCCGGGGGAGGCAGCTCCTACGAGCAGTACTTC
TRBD1	15	-	TRBV7-9	TRBJ1-2	CASSPRQGANYGYTF	TGTGCCAGCAGCCCTAGACAGGGGGCTAACTATGGCTACACCTTC
TRBD1	15	-	TRBV4-3	TRBJ1-2	CASSQDGGTGWGYTF	TGCGCCAGCAGCCAAGATGGCGGGACAGGGTGGGGCTACACCTTC
-	12	-	TRBV28	TRBJ2-7	CASSLPPGEQYF	TGTGCCAGCAGTCTCCCCCCGGGAGAGCAGTACTTC
-	15	-	TRBV6-1	TRBJ2-7	CASSEGSAGFYEQYF	TGTGCCAGCAGTGAAGGGTCGGCAGGATTCTACGAGCAGTACTTC
TRBD2	15	-	TRBV9	TRBJ2-1	CASSPRRELYNEQFF	TGTGCCAGCAGTCCCCGGCGGGAGCTCTACAATGAGCAGTTCTTC
-	15	-	TRBV6-5	TRBJ2-3	CASSYSFQEGWAQYF	TGTGCCAGCAGTTACTCCTTTCAGGAGGGCTGGGCGCAGTATTTT
-	14	-	TRBV10-3	TRBJ1-2	CAIYDRDHPYGYTF	TGTGCCATCTACGACAGAGATCATCCCTATGGCTACACCTTC
-	14	-	TRBV5-1	TRBJ1-1	CASSSTGSIEGAFF	TGCGCCAGCAGCTCGACAGGTTCTATTGAAGGGGCTTTCTTT
-	13	-	TRBV27	TRBJ2-2	CASSLQGTGELFF	TGTGCCAGCAGTTTACAAGGCACCGGGGAGCTGTTTTTT
-	14	-	TRBV5-6	TRBJ2-7	CASSLFGSSYEQYF	TGTGCCAGCAGCTTATTCGGGAGCTCCTACGAGCAGTACTTC
TRBD2	15	-	TRBV9	TRBJ2-7	CASSAVTSGRDEQYF	TGTGCCAGCAGCGCCGTGACTAGCGGGAGGGACGAGCAGTACTTC
-	17	-	TRBV30	TRBJ2-1	CAWTQHRSEVSSNEQFF	TGTGCCTGGACCCAACACCGGAGCGAGGTTAGTAGCAATGAGCAGTTCTTC
-	19	-	TRBV28	TRBJ2-3	CASSLWVRVGTESTDTQYF	TGTGCCAGCAGTTTATGGGTCAGAGTCGGAACAGAAAGCACAGATACGCAGTATTTT
-	16	-	TRBV4-1	TRBJ1-3	CASSPNVGALGNTIYF	TGCGCCAGCAGCCCGAACGTGGGGGCGCTTGGAAACACCATATATTTT
-	15	-	TRBV15	TRBJ2-2	CATSPGLGGTGELFF	TGTGCCACCAGCCCCGGGCTAGGGGGTACCGGGGAGCTGTTTTTT
-	16	once	TRBV9	TRBJ2-1	CASSVELASSYNEQFF	TGTGCCAGCAGCGTAGAGCTAGCGAGCTCCTACAATGAGCAGTTCTTC
-	17	-	TRBV4-1	TRBJ2-7	CASSQVTGPPHLYEQYF	TGCGCCAGCAGCCAAGTCACGGGACCCCCGCACCTTTACGAGCAGTACTTC
-	15	-	TRBV19	TRBJ2-7	CASSTLGLAGYEQYF	TGTGCCAGTAGTACCCTCGGACTGGCGGGGTACGAGCAGTACTTC
TRBD1	14	-	TRBV7-8	TRBJ1-1	CASRGGQRNTEAFF	TGTGCCAGCAGAGGGGGACAGCGGAACACTGAAGCTTTCTTT
-	11	-	TRBV29-1	TRBJ2-7	CSVESPYEQYF	TGCAGCGTTGAATCTCCCTACGAGCAGTACTTC
-	11	-	TRBV7-9	TRBJ2-2	CASHRTGELFF	TGTGCCAGTCATAGGACCGGGGAGCTGTTTTTT
TRBD1	16	-	TRBV5-1	TRBJ2-7	CASSISETGSSYEQYF	TGCGCCAGCAGCATATCCGAGACAGGGAGCTCCTACGAGCAGTACTTC
-	15	once	TRBV13	TRBJ2-7	CASSLAGHLGHEQYF	TGTGCCAGCAGCTTAGCGGGACACTTGGGGCACGAGCAGTACTTC
-	15	-	TRBV27	TRBJ2-7	CASSSRLELSYEQYF	TGTGCCAGCAGTTCCCGACTAGAACTCTCCTACGAGCAGTACTTC